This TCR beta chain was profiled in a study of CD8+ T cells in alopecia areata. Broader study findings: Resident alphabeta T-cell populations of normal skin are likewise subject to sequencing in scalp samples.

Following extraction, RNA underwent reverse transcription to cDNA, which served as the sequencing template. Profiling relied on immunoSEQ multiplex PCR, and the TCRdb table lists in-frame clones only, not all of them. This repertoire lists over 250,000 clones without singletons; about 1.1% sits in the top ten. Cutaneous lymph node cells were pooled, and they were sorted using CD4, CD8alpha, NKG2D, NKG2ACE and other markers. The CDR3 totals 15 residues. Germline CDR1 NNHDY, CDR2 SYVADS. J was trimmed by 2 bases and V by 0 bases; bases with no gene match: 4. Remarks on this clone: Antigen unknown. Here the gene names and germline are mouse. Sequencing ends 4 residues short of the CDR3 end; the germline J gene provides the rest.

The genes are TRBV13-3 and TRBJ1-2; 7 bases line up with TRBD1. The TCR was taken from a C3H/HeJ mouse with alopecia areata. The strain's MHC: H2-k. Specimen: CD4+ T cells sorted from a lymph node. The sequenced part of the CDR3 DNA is TGTGCCAGCAGTGATGGACAGGGTATTAACTCC. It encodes CASSDGQGINS. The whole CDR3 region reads CASSDGQGINSDYTF.